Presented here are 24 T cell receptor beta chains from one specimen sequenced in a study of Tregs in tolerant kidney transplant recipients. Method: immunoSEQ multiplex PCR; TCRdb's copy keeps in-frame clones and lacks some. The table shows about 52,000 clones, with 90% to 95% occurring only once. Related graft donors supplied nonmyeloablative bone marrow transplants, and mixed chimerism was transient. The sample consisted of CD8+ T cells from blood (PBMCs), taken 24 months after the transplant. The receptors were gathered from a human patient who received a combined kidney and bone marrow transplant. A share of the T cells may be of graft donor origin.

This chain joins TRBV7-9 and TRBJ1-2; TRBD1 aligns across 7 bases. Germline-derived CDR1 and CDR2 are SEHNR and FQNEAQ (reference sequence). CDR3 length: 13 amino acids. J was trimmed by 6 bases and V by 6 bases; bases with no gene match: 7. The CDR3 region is CASRTTGMNGYTF. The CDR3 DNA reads TGTGCCAGCAGAACGACAGGGATGAATGGCTACACCTTC.

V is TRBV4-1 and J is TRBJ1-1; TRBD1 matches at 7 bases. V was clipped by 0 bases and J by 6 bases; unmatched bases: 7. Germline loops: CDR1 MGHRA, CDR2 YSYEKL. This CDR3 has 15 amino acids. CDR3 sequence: CASSQDGKGAAEAFF. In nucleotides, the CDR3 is TGCGCCAGCAGCCAAGATGGAAAGGGGGCCGCTGAAGCTTTCTTT.

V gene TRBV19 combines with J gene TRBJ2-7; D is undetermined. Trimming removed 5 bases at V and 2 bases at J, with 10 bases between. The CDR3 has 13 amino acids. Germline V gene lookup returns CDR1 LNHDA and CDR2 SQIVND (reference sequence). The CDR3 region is CASSDLDAYEQYF. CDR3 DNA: TGTGCCAGTAGTGATCTAGACGCCTACGAGCAGTACTTC.

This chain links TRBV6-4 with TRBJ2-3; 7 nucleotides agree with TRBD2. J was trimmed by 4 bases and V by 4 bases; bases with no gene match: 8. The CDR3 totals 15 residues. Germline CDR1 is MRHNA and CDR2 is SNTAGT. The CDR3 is CASSASRGGADTQYF. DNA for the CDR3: TGTGCCAGCAGTGCCTCGAGGGGAGGGGCAGATACGCAGTATTTT.

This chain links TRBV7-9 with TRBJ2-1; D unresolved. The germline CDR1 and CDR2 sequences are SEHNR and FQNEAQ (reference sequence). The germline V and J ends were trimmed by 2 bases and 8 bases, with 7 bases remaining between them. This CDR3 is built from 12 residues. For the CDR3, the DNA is TGTGCCAGCAGCTTACGGGTGGATGAGCAGTTCTTC. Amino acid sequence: CASSLRVDEQFF.

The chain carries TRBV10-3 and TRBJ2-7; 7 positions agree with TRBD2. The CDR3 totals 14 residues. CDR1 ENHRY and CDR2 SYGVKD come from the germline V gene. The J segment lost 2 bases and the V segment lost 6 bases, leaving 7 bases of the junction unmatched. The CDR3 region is CAISRLGRTYEQYF. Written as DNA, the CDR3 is TGTGCCATCAGCCGCCTCGGGAGGACCTACGAGCAGTACTTC.

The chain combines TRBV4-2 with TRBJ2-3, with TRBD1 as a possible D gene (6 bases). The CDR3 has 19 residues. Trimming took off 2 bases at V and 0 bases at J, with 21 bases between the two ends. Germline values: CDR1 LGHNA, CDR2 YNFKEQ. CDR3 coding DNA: TGTGCCAGCAGCCAAACAGGGAATAGCTTACTTATTAGCACAGATACGCAGTATTTT. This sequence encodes CASSQTGNSLLISTDTQYF.

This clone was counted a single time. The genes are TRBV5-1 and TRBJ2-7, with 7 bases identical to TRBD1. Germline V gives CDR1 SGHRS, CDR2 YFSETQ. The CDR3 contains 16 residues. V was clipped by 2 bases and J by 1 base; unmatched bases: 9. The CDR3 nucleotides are TGCGCCAGCAGCTTACTGGACAGGAGCGCATCCTACGAGCAGTACTTC. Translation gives CASSLLDRSASYEQYF.

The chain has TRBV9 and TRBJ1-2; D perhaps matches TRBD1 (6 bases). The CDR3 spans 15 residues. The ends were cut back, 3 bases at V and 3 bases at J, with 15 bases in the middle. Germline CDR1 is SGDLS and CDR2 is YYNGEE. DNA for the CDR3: TGTGCCAGCAGCGACCCTTTGGGGGCTGACTATGGCTACACCTTC. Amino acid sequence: CASSDPLGADYGYTF.

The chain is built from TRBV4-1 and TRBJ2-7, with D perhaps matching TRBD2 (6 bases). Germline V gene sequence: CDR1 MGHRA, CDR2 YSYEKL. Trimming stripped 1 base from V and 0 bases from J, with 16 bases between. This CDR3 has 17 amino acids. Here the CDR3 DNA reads TGCGCCAGCAGCCAAGGGGCATCCGGGACTTACTCCTACGAGCAGTACTTC. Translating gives CASSQGASGTYSYEQYF.

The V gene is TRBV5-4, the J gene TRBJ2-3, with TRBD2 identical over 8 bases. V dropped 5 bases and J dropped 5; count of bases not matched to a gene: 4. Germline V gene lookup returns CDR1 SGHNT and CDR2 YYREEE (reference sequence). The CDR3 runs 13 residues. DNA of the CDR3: TGTGCCAGCAGTCCGGGACTAGAAGATACGCAGTATTTT. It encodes CASSPGLEDTQYF.

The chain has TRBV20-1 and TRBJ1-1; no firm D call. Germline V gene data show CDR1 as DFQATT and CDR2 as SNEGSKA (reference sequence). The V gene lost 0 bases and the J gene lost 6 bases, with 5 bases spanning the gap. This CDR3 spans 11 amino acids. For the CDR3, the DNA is TGCAGTGCTAGAGATAGCGCTGAAGCTTTCTTT. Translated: CSARDSAEAFF.

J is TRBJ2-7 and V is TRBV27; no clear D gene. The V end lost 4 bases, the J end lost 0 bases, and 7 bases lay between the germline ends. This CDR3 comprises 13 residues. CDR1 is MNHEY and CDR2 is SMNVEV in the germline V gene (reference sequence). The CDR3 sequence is CASSYSDSYEQYF. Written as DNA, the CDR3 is TGTGCCAGCAGTTACTCTGACTCCTACGAGCAGTACTTC.

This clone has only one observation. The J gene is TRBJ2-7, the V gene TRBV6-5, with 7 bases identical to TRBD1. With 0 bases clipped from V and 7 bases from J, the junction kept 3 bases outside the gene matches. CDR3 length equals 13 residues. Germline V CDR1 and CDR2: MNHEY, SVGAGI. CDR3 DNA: TGTGCCAGCAGTTACTCGATCAGGGGGGAGCAGTACTTC. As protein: CASSYSIRGEQYF.

The CDR3: CASSYNQGASNEKLFF. The CDR3 region has the DNA TGTGCCAGCAGTTACAACCAGGGTGCGTCTAATGAAAAACTGTTTTTT. The chain couples TRBV6-5 to TRBJ1-4, with TRBD1 as a possible D gene (5 bases). The CDR3 is 16 amino acids. Germline-derived CDR1 and CDR2 are MNHEY and SVGAGI. V lost 2 bases and J lost 3, with 13 bases in between.

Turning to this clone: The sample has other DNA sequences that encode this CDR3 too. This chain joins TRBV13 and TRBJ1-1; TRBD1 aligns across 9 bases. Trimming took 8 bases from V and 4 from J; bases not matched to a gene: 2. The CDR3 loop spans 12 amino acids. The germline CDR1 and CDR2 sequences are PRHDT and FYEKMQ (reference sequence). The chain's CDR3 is CASRQGGTEAFF. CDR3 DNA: TGTGCCAGCCGACAGGGGGGCACTGAAGCTTTCTTT.

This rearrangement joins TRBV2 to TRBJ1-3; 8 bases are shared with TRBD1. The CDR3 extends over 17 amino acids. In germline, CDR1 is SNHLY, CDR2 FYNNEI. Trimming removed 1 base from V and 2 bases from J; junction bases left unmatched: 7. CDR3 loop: CASSEGMPTGAGNTIYF. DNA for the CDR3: TGTGCCAGCAGTGAAGGAATGCCGACAGGGGCTGGAAACACCATATATTTT.

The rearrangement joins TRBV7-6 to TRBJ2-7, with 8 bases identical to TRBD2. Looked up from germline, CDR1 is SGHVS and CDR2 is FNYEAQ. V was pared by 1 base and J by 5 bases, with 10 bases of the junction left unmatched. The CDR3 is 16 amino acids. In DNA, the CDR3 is TGTGCCAGCAGCTTAGGAGGCGGGAGGCCTCTGGACGAGCAGTACTTC. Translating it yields CASSLGGGRPLDEQYF.

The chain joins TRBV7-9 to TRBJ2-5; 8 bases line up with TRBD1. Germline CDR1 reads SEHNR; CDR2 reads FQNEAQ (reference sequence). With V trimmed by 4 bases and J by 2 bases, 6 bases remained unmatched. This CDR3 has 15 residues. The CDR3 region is CASSSRDRPQETQYF. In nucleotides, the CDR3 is TGTGCCAGCAGCTCCCGGGACAGGCCACAAGAGACCCAGTACTTC.

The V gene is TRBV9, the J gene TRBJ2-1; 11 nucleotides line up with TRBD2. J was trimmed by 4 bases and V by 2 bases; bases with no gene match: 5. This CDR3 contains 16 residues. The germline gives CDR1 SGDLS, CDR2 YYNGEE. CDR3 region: CASSVTGTSGYNEQFF. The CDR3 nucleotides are TGTGCCAGCAGCGTTACCGGGACTAGCGGTTACAATGAGCAGTTCTTC.

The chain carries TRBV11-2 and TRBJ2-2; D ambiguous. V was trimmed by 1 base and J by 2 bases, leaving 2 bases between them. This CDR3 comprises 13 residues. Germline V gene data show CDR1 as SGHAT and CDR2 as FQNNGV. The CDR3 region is CASSLVNTGELFF. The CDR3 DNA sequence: TGTGCCAGCAGCTTAGTAAACACCGGGGAGCTGTTTTTT. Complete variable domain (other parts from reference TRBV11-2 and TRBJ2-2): EAGVAQSPRYKIIEKRQSVAFWCNPISGHATLYWYQQILGQGPKLLIQFQNNGVVDDSQLPKDRFSAERLKGVDSTLKIQPAKLEDSAVYLCASSLVNTGELFFGEGSRLTVL.

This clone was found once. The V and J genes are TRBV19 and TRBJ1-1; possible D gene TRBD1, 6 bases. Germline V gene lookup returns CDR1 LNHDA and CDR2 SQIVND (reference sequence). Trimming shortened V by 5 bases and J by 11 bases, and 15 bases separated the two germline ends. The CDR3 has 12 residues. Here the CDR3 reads CASSHGQRWAFF. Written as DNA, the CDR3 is TGTGCCAGTAGTCACGGACAGAGGTGGGCTTTCTTT.

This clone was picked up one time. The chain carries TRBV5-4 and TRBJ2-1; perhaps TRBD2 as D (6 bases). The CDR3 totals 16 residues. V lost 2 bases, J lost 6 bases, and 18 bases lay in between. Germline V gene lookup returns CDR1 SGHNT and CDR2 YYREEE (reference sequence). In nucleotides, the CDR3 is TGTGCCAGCAGCTTATCAGGCCTAGCGTTTTCCAATGAGCAGTTCTTC. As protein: CASSLSGLAFSNEQFF. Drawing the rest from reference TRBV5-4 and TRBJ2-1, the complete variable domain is ETGVTQSPTHLIKTRGQQVTLRCSSQSGHNTVSWYQQALGQGPQFIFQYYREEENGRGNFPPRFSGLQFPNYSSELNVNALELDDSALYLCASSLSGLAFSNEQFFGPGTRLTVL.

CDR3 sequence reads: CASSQKGPGELFF. CDR3 coding DNA: TGTGCCAGCAGCCAAAAGGGGCCCGGGGAGCTGTTTTTT. This chain uses TRBV4-2 with TRBJ2-2, with a tentative D call TRBD1 (5 bases). In germline, CDR1 is LGHNA, CDR2 YNFKEQ. Trimming took off 2 bases at V and 6 bases at J, with 7 bases between the two ends. This CDR3 has 13 amino acids.